This TCR beta chain emerged from a study of PD-L1 blockade in urothelial cancer. Study-wide background: Investigators checked blood 3 weeks (second dose) and 6 weeks after treatment start.

Only in-frame clones appear in the TCRdb table, and some are missing; sequencing was by immunoSEQ multiplex PCR. The top ten hold around 14% of the sample, which has 45,000 to 70,000 clones, 85% seen once. Germline lookup yields CDR1 SGHVS and CDR2 FQNEAQ. Trimming removed 5 bases from V and 1 base from J, with 11 bases in between. The CDR3 is 15 amino acids. Stated time point: pretreatment peripheral blood. This receptor was obtained from a man between 70 and 80 years old with urothelial cancer. This specimen was PBMCs, taken around atezolizumab (anti-PD-L1) treatment. V and J are TRBV7-8 and TRBJ2-2, with D perhaps matching TRBD2 (5 bases). The CDR3 protein is CASSTGILNTGELFF. As DNA, the CDR3 is TGTGCCAGCAGCACGGGAATCCTGAACACCGGGGAGCTGTTTTTT.